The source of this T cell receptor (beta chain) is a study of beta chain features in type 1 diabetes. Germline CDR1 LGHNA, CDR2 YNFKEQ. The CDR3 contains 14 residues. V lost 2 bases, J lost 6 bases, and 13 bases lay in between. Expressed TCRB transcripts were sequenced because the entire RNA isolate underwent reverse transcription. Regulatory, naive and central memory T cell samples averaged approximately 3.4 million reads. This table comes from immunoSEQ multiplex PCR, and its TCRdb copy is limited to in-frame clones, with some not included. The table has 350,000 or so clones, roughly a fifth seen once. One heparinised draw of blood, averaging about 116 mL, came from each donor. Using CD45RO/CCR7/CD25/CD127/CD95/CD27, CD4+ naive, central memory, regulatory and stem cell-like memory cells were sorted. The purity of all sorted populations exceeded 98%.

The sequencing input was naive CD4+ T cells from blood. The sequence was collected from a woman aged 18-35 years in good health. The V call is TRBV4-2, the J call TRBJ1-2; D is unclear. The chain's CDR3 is CASSQLDRENGYTF. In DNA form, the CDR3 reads TGTGCCAGCAGCCAATTGGACCGGGAGAATGGCTACACCTTC.